Following are 10 T cell receptor beta chains from one sample sequenced in a study of blood T cell repertoires in COVID-19. The assay was immunoSEQ multiplex PCR, and TCRdb's table has in-frame clones only and misses some. The data contain 35,000 to 50,000 clones, 86% of them singletons. The sequenced sample was peripheral blood. Receptor source: a man in his sixties with active COVID-19.

The genes are TRBV5-1 and TRBJ2-7, with D possibly TRBD1 on 6 matching bases. V was trimmed by 4 bases and J by 4 bases, leaving 12 bases between them. The CDR3 loop spans 13 amino acids. Germline CDR1 SGHRS, CDR2 YFSETQ. CDR3 region: CASSPRGGYEQYF. The CDR3, as DNA: TGCGCCAGCAGCCCGCGAGGGGGATACGAGCAGTACTTC.

The gene calls are TRBV30 and TRBJ1-2; 7 bases map to TRBD1. V lost 1 base, J lost 0 bases, and 5 bases stayed unmatched. The CDR3 is 15 residues long. The germline V gene encodes CDR1 GTSNPN and CDR2 SVGIG (reference sequence). The chain's CDR3 is CAWSDTDRANYGYTF. In nucleotides, the CDR3 is TGTGCCTGGAGTGATACTGACAGGGCTAACTATGGCTACACCTTC. The whole variable domain, remainder taken from reference TRBV30 and TRBJ1-2, is SQTIHQWPATLVQPVGSPLSLECTVEGTSNPNLYWYRQAAGRGLQLLFYSVGIGQISSEVPQNLSASRPQDRQFILSSKKLLLSDSGFYLCAWSDTDRANYGYTFGSGTRLTVV.

The rearrangement links TRBV4-2 to TRBJ2-5; D may be TRBD1 (6 bases). Trimming removed 0 bases from V and 1 base from J, with 9 bases in between. The CDR3 is made up of 15 amino acids. The germline V gene encodes CDR1 LGHNA and CDR2 YNFKEQ. The CDR3 reads CASSQDRGIQETQYF. CDR3 coding DNA: TGTGCCAGCAGCCAAGATAGGGGGATCCAAGAGACCCAGTACTTC.

The rearrangement uses TRBV7-9 and TRBJ1-2; 7 nucleotides match TRBD1. The V gene end was trimmed by 3 bases and the J gene end by 8 bases; junction bases not matched to a gene: 6. The CDR3 sequence is 13 residues long. Per the germline V gene, CDR1 is SEHNR and CDR2 is FQNEAQ (reference sequence). DNA of the CDR3: TGTGCCAGCAGCTTCTCGGGGACAGACGGCTACACCTTC. Protein: CASSFSGTDGYTF.

The CDR3 sequence is CASSLGAGGESYEQYF. The CDR3 nucleotides read TGTGCCAGCAGCTTAGGAGCAGGGGGCGAATCATACGAGCAGTACTTC. The chain joins TRBV7-2 to TRBJ2-7, with 8 nucleotides matching TRBD1. The V gene's germline CDR1 is SGHTA and CDR2 FQGNSA. Unmatched junction bases numbered 9, after V lost 1 base and J lost 4 bases. This CDR3 is built from 16 residues.

The rearrangement uses TRBV7-9 and TRBJ2-3, with TRBD1 identical over 8 bases. The J segment lost 1 base and the V segment lost 5 bases, leaving 11 bases of the junction unmatched. Germline CDR1 SEHNR, CDR2 FQNEAQ (reference sequence). The CDR3 is made up of 17 amino acids. CDR3 nucleotide sequence: TGTGCCAGCAGCCCCACTAAGGCAGGGGGCGGCACAGATACGCAGTATTTT. Translated, it gives CASSPTKAGGGTDTQYF.

This clone appeared a single time. The V call is TRBV12-5, the J call TRBJ2-3, with 9 bases that match TRBD1. CDR1 and CDR2 (germline): LGHNT, FRNRAP. V was pared by 0 bases and J by 2 bases, with 12 bases of the junction left unmatched. The CDR3 runs to 19 residues. CDR3 DNA: TGTGCTAGTGGTTTGGTACCCCTTGGACAGGGGAGGAACACAGATACGCAGTATTTT. This encodes CASGLVPLGQGRNTDTQYF. The complete variable domain, with remaining parts taken from reference TRBV12-5 and TRBJ2-3, reads DARVTQTPRHKVTEMGQEVTMRCQPILGHNTVFWYRQTMMQGLELLAYFRNRAPLDDSGMPKDRFSAEMPDATLATLKIQPSEPRDSAVYFCASGLVPLGQGRNTDTQYFGPGTRLTVL.

This chain joins TRBV25-1 and TRBJ2-3, with 7 bases aligning to TRBD2. CDR1 is MGHDK, CDR2 SYGVNS, per germline. The V and J ends lost 2 bases and 3 bases, in that order; junction bases with no gene match: 2. This CDR3 has 14 residues. Here the CDR3 DNA reads TGTGCCAGCAGTGAAAGCGGGGAGACAGATACGCAGTATTTT. This gives the protein CASSESGETDTQYF.

This clone was observed a handful of times. V usage is TRBV19 and J usage is TRBJ1-1; TRBD1 might be the D (6 bases). V lost 6 bases and J lost 1, with 15 bases in between. The CDR3 has 15 residues. Looked up from germline, CDR1 is LNHDA and CDR2 is SQIVND (reference sequence). CDR3 region: CASSRTAPPNTEAFF. In nucleotides, the CDR3 is TGTGCCAGTAGCCGGACAGCGCCTCCGAACACTGAAGCTTTCTTT. The variable domain in full, with the rest retrieved from reference TRBV19 and TRBJ1-1, is DGGITQSPKYLFRKEGQNVTLSCEQNLNHDAMYWYRQDPGQGLRLIYYSQIVNDFQKGDIAEGYSVSREKKESFPLTVTSAQKNPTAFYLCASSRTAPPNTEAFFGQGTRLTVV.

The gene calls are TRBV18 and TRBJ2-1; 11 positions match TRBD2. With V trimmed by 4 bases and J by 6 bases, 2 bases remained unmatched. Germline V gives CDR1 KGHSH, CDR2 LQKENI. The CDR3 loop spans 14 amino acids. This CDR3 reads CASSRLAGSNEQFF. In nucleotides, the CDR3 is TGTGCCAGCTCACGACTAGCGGGGTCCAATGAGCAGTTCTTC.